This TCR beta chain was sequenced in a study of cytomegalovirus exposure and HLA in healthy donors. Some clones are missing from TCRdb's copy, which holds only in-frame ones; the method was immunoSEQ multiplex PCR. This sample has roughly 130,000 clones, with roughly nine tenths found just once. The CDR3 sequence is 14 residues long. Germline CDR1 and CDR2: MNHEY and SVGAGI. V trimming: 4 bases; J trimming: 8 bases; junction bases outside the gene matches: 7. Sequenced material: PBMCs. This TCR was sampled from a man younger than 40 in good health and CMV-seronegative. The V call is TRBV6-5, the J call TRBJ1-2, with 10 bases identical to TRBD1. CDR3 in amino acids: CASSLTGGRGGYTF. As DNA, the CDR3 is TGTGCCAGCAGTTTGACAGGGGGCCGGGGCGGCTACACCTTC.